Below are 15 T cell receptor beta chains sequenced from a single sample in a study of cytomegalovirus exposure and HLA in healthy donors (dated by TCRdb to about 2017). The library was generated by the immunoSEQ multiplex PCR assay. The immuneACCESS repertoire file appears here via TCRdb, limited to in-frame rearrangements. These files lack a portion of the clones; in checked studies, under half of the deficit traces to unresolved V genes, and the cause of the others is not known. Across this sample there are some 170,000 clones, with 84% seen only once. Approximately 10% of the sample lies in the top ten. The sequencing sample was made of PBMCs. The receptors were gathered from a man aged 25 to 45 in good health and CMV-seropositive.

This chain uses TRBV7-9 with TRBJ2-7; D unclear. V shed 1 base and J shed 7 bases, with 17 bases lying between them. The CDR3 has 15 residues. CDR1 is SEHNR, CDR2 FQNEAQ, per germline (reference sequence). The CDR3 sequence: CASSLDRFPGGEQYF. In DNA, the CDR3 is TGTGCCAGCAGCTTAGACCGTTTTCCAGGTGGGGAGCAGTACTTC.

In DNA, the CDR3 is TGTGCCAGCAGCGGAATTAGCGGGGGGGCAGACGAGACCCAGTACTTC. Residues: CASSGISGGADETQYF. This sequence joins TRBV9 and TRBJ2-5; the match to TRBD2 covers 11 bases. Per germline, CDR1 SGDLS and CDR2 YYNGEE. The CDR3 sequence is 16 residues long. V trimming: 3 bases; J trimming: 5 bases; junction bases outside the gene matches: 9.

The CDR3 here is CASSLNPGQIYNEQFF. As DNA, the CDR3 is TGTGCCAGCAGCTTAAACCCGGGACAGATCTACAATGAGCAGTTCTTC. The J gene is TRBJ2-1, the V gene TRBV7-3; 7 bases match TRBD1. CDR1 and CDR2 (germline): SGHTA, FQGTGA. The CDR3 contains 16 residues. V was clipped by 1 base and J by 3 bases; unmatched bases: 6.

The J gene is TRBJ1-3, the V gene TRBV9, with D unresolved. This CDR3 is 17 amino acids long. Trimming stripped 5 bases from V and 0 bases from J, with 18 bases between. Germline CDR1 is SGDLS and CDR2 is YYNGEE. The CDR3 coding sequence is TGTGCCAGCAGGGCTTCCCACAGCCCCGACTCTGGAAACACCATATATTTT. Amino acids: CASRASHSPDSGNTIYF. Full variable domain (outside the CDR3, taken from reference TRBV9 and TRBJ1-3): DSGVTQTPKHLITATGQRVTLRCSPRSGDLSVYWYQQSLDQGLQFLIQYYNGEERAKGNILERFSAQQFPDLHSELNLSSLELGDSALYFCASRASHSPDSGNTIYFGEGSWLTVV.

V is TRBV29-1 and J is TRBJ2-3, with a tentative D call TRBD2 (6 bases). The germline CDR1 and CDR2 sequences are SQVTM and ANQGSEA. V was pared by 6 bases and J by 3 bases, with 19 bases between. The CDR3 totals 15 residues. Written as DNA, the CDR3 is TGCAGCGTCAACCTGGGGGGAGCTAGAACAGATACGCAGTATTTT. This sequence encodes CSVNLGGARTDTQYF.

The table lists this clone with a count of one. The chain joins TRBV30 to TRBJ2-5; tentatively, D is TRBD1 (6 bases). The CDR3 runs to 11 residues. With 2 bases removed from V and 9 bases from J, the gap between germline ends came to 10 bases. CDR1 is GTSNPN, CDR2 SVGIG, per germline (reference sequence). The CDR3: CAWSKQGPQYF. The CDR3, as DNA: TGTGCCTGGAGTAAACAGGGTCCCCAGTACTTC.

The genes are TRBV4-3 and TRBJ1-4, with a possible D match to TRBD1 (5 bases). Looked up from germline, CDR1 is LGHNA and CDR2 is YSLEER. The CDR3 length is 16 residues. The V end lost 0 bases, the J end lost 8 bases, and 16 bases lay between the germline ends. The CDR3 here is CASSQEGSQVQEKLFF. The DNA for the CDR3 is TGCGCCAGCAGCCAAGAAGGATCACAGGTTCAGGAAAAACTGTTTTTT.

The rearrangement uses TRBV28 and TRBJ1-5, with 9 positions matching TRBD1. Germline CDR1 MDHEN, CDR2 SYDVKM. The junction had 7 bases not matched to a gene; V was cut back by 6 bases and J by 1 base. The length of the CDR3 is 16 residues. DNA for the CDR3: TGTGCCAGCAGCAACATCGGGACAGGGAGCAATCAGCCCCAGCATTTT. Translation: CASSNIGTGSNQPQHF. Drawing the rest from reference TRBV28 and TRBJ1-5, the complete variable domain is DVKVTQSSRYLVKRTGEKVFLECVQDMDHENMFWYRQDPGLGLRLIYFSYDVKMKEKGDIPEGYSVSREKKERFSLILESASTNQTSMYLCASSNIGTGSNQPQHFGDGTRLSIL.

The chain joins TRBV7-9 to TRBJ2-2; D gene ambiguous. The CDR3 loop spans 14 amino acids. The germline gives CDR1 SEHNR, CDR2 FQNEAQ (reference sequence). V lost 5 bases and J 6 bases, leaving 13 bases between the germline ends. The DNA of the CDR3 is TGTGCCAGCAGCCTAAGCTCCTACCCCGGGGAGCTGTTTTTT. Translated: CASSLSSYPGELFF.

V and J are TRBV9 and TRBJ1-2; 7 bases map to TRBD1. The CDR3 is 15 residues long. V gave up 0 bases and J gave up 4 bases; unmatched junction bases: 6. In germline, CDR1 is SGDLS, CDR2 YYNGEE. CDR3 in amino acids: CASSVAEQGIYGYTF. Written as DNA, the CDR3 is TGTGCCAGCAGCGTAGCAGAACAGGGGATCTATGGCTACACCTTC.

The gene calls are TRBV28 and TRBJ2-1, with D perhaps TRBD2 (5 bases). Germline assignment: CDR1 MDHEN and CDR2 SYDVKM. CDR3 length: 15 residues. V was clipped by 2 bases and J by 5 bases, with 13 bases between them. CDR3 DNA sequence: TGTGCCAGCAGTTTAATGGGATGGAGGAACAATGAGCAGTTCTTC. It is translated as CASSLMGWRNNEQFF.

J is TRBJ1-4 and V is TRBV27; 7 positions match TRBD1. Germline V gene lookup returns CDR1 MNHEY and CDR2 SMNVEV (reference sequence). The CDR3 is made up of 15 amino acids. The V and J ends lost 5 bases and 4 bases, in that order; junction bases with no gene match: 7. The DNA for the CDR3 is TGTGCCAGCAGTAAAGGGACAGCGTTTAATGAAAAACTGTTTTTT. Amino acid sequence: CASSKGTAFNEKLFF.

V gene TRBV5-1 combines with J gene TRBJ2-7; D unresolved. This CDR3 region has 11 residues. Per the germline V gene, CDR1 is SGHRS and CDR2 is YFSETQ. Trimming shortened V by 0 bases and J by 5 bases, and 3 bases separated the two germline ends. This CDR3 is CASSLDNEQYF. CDR3 nucleotides: TGCGCCAGCAGCTTGGATAACGAGCAGTACTTC.

The V and J genes are TRBV18 and TRBJ1-2; possible D gene TRBD1, 6 bases. Trimming removed 0 bases from V and 2 bases from J, with 13 bases in between. The CDR3 extends over 16 amino acids. Germline-derived CDR1 and CDR2 are KGHSH and LQKENI. This chain's CDR3 is CASSPPGDRKNYGYTF. The CDR3 bases are TGTGCCAGCTCACCACCCGGCGACAGGAAAAACTATGGCTACACCTTC.

This chain uses TRBV11-2 with TRBJ1-4; tentatively, D is TRBD1 (5 bases). There are 14 residues in the CDR3. Germline CDR1 SGHAT, CDR2 FQNNGV. Deletions cut 5 bases from V and 8 bases from J, with 15 bases between. The DNA of the CDR3 is TGTGCCAGCAGCGCAACCAGGGAAGGCGAAAAACTGTTTTTT. Translation gives CASSATREGEKLFF.